A single sample is the source of the 17 T cell receptor beta chains below, sequenced in a study of shared clonotypes between healthy human individuals. Generated by immunoSEQ multiplex PCR, the TCRdb table keeps only in-frame clones and is missing some. The sample shows about 490,000 clones, over 60% of them seen only once. The material sequenced was PBMCs. These receptors came from a woman between 40 and 50 years old in good health. Some clones in this sample may be carry-over from other donors' samples.

The V call is TRBV28, the J call TRBJ2-7; D might be TRBD2 (6 bases). The germline V gene has CDR1 MDHEN and CDR2 SYDVKM. Trimming cost V 5 bases and J 1 base, with 15 bases left between them. This CDR3 has 15 residues. The CDR3 DNA is TGTGCCAGCAGTACCCCGACTAGAGCTTCCTACGAGCAGTACTTC. It codes for CASSTPTRASYEQYF.

CDR3 in DNA: TGTGCCAGCAGCTATCGACGGAGCAGCAATTCACCCCTCCACTTT. Its protein is CASSYRRSSNSPLHF. The chain recombines TRBV5-8 with TRBJ1-6, with D unclear. The V gene's germline CDR1 is SGHTS and CDR2 YDEGEE. The germline V and J ends were trimmed by 3 bases and 7 bases, with 14 bases remaining between them. The CDR3 is 15 amino acids.

This clone was found a few times. The chain carries TRBV11-2 and TRBJ1-1; 9 positions match TRBD1. V lost 3 bases, J lost 0 bases, and 8 bases stayed unmatched. CDR1 and CDR2 (germline): SGHAT, FQNNGV. The CDR3 has 17 amino acids. CDR3 amino acids: CASSFRDREWMNTEAFF. In DNA, the CDR3 is TGTGCCAGCAGCTTCCGGGACAGGGAATGGATGAACACTGAAGCTTTCTTT.

In its sample, this clone was seen once. The chain recombines TRBV11-3 with TRBJ1-1, with no clear D. V was shortened by 3 bases and J by 4 bases, with 6 bases between the two germline ends. This CDR3 comprises 12 residues. Germline values: CDR1 SGHNT, CDR2 YENEEA. The DNA of the CDR3 is TGTGCCAGCAGCTTCACCGGCACTGAAGCTTTCTTT. Encoded protein: CASSFTGTEAFF.

V gene TRBV6-5 combines with J gene TRBJ1-2; possible D gene TRBD1, 5 bases. The CDR3 covers 14 residues. Trimming removed 2 bases at V and 4 bases at J, with 11 bases between. Germline V gene sequence: CDR1 MNHEY, CDR2 SVGAGI. DNA for the CDR3: TGTGCCAGCAGTTACAGGGGTGAGCTCTATGGCTACACCTTC. Translation: CASSYRGELYGYTF.

This chain uses TRBV27 with TRBJ1-5; 10 nucleotides agree with TRBD1. Germline values: CDR1 MNHEY, CDR2 SMNVEV (reference sequence). The V gene end was trimmed by 4 bases and the J gene end by 6 bases; junction bases not matched to a gene: 0. This CDR3 has 13 amino acids. The CDR3 nucleotides are TGTGCCAGCAGTTGGACAGGGGGTCAGCCCCAGCATTTT. This encodes CASSWTGGQPQHF.

This clone was picked up many times. Here the CDR3 reads CAISETANTEAFF. The DNA for the CDR3 is TGTGCCATCAGTGAGACAGCGAACACTGAAGCTTTCTTT. The genes are TRBV10-3 and TRBJ1-1; D uncertain. The ends were cut back, 2 bases at V and 1 base at J, with 5 bases in the middle. Germline CDR1 ENHRY, CDR2 SYGVKD. The CDR3 contains 13 residues.

As to this clone: At one of its ends the junction is not consistent with the germline gene, which may arise from a read error. CDR3 nucleotide sequence: TGTGTTAGTGCCTCCGGAGCAACGATATCTAGCGGGAGGGAAGAGACCCAGTACTTC. Translation gives CVSASGATISSGREETQYF. V is TRBV12-5 and J is TRBJ2-5; the match to TRBD2 covers 12 bases. Looked up from germline, CDR1 is LGHNT and CDR2 is FRNRAP. The CDR3 is 19 residues long.

This clone showed up just once. Other DNA sequences in this sample translate to the same CDR3. The chain employs TRBV11-2 and TRBJ2-3; the D is unclear. The V gene lost 0 bases and the J gene lost 3 bases, with 4 bases spanning the gap. CDR3 length: 13 amino acids. The V gene's germline CDR1 is SGHAT and CDR2 FQNNGV. For the CDR3, the DNA is TGTGCCAGCAGCTTAGAGCGGACAGATACGCAGTATTTT. Amino acids: CASSLERTDTQYF.

This clone occurred many times. The V gene is TRBV18, the J gene TRBJ1-4, with a tentative D call TRBD1 (5 bases). With 3 bases removed from V and 0 bases from J, the gap between germline ends came to 17 bases. This CDR3 contains 18 residues. Germline loops: CDR1 KGHSH, CDR2 LQKENI. CDR3 region: CASSPLISLGATNEKLFF. CDR3 nucleotide sequence: TGTGCCAGCTCACCGCTCATAAGTTTAGGGGCAACTAATGAAAAACTGTTTTTT. The whole variable domain, filled in from reference TRBV18 and TRBJ1-4, reads NAGVMQNPRHLVRRRGQEARLRCSPMKGHSHVYWYRQLPEEGLKFMVYLQKENIIDESGMPKERFSAEFPKEGPSILRIQQVVRGDSAAYFCASSPLISLGATNEKLFFGSGTQLSVL.

This chain connects TRBV15 to TRBJ2-1; 13 positions agree with TRBD2. The J segment lost 7 bases and the V segment lost 8 bases, leaving 2 bases of the junction unmatched. This CDR3 spans 13 amino acids. CDR1 is LNHNV, CDR2 YYDKDF, per germline (reference sequence). CDR3 protein: CATRTSGSNEQFF. The CDR3 DNA follows: TGTGCCACCCGGACTAGCGGGAGTAATGAGCAGTTCTTC.

V gene TRBV2 combines with J gene TRBJ1-5; TRBD1 agrees at 7 bases. The J segment lost 2 bases and the V segment lost 6 bases, leaving 10 bases of the junction unmatched. The CDR3 is 16 residues long. Germline V gene sequence: CDR1 SNHLY, CDR2 FYNNEI. CDR3 sequence: CASRPQGGGGNQPQHF. For the CDR3, the DNA is TGTGCCAGCAGACCCCAAGGGGGCGGTGGCAATCAGCCCCAGCATTTT.

This clone has only a few counts. The CDR3 nucleotides read TGCGCCAGCAGGGGTGTCGGCTTGGTGACTGAAGCTTTCTTT. Its translation: CASRGVGLVTEAFF. The chain joins TRBV5-1 to TRBJ1-1; D is unclear. This CDR3 is built from 14 residues. Germline-derived CDR1 and CDR2 are SGHRS and YFSETQ. Trimming took 5 bases from V and 5 from J, leaving 16 bases between them. Using reference TRBV5-1 and TRBJ1-1 for the parts outside the CDR3, the full variable domain is KAGVTQTPRYLIKTRGQQVTLSCSPISGHRSVSWYQQTPGQGLQFLFEYFSETQRNKGNFPGRFSGRQFSNSRSEMNVSTLELGDSALYLCASRGVGLVTEAFFGQGTRLTVV.

This chain links TRBV6-5 with TRBJ1-1; D is undetermined. V shed 2 bases and J shed 0 bases, with 7 bases lying between them. The CDR3 runs to 14 residues. Germline V gene data show CDR1 as MNHEY and CDR2 as SVGAGI. The CDR3 coding sequence is TGTGCCAGCAGTTACCTGGGTATGAACACTGAAGCTTTCTTT. As protein: CASSYLGMNTEAFF.

The V and J genes are TRBV19 and TRBJ1-3; no clear D. The germline V gene encodes CDR1 LNHDA and CDR2 SQIVND (reference sequence). The CDR3 totals 14 residues. V was cut by 7 bases and J by 0 bases, with 10 bases left in between. The CDR3 sequence is CASKNSYSGNTIYF. CDR3 bases: TGTGCCAGTAAAAACAGTTACTCTGGAAACACCATATATTTT.

This clone was recorded many times. This chain joins TRBV6-5 and TRBJ2-3, with no clear D. The V gene lost 0 bases and the J gene lost 3 bases, with 4 bases spanning the gap. This CDR3 has 13 residues. Germline values: CDR1 MNHEY, CDR2 SVGAGI. The CDR3 nucleotides are TGTGCCAGCAGTTACTCAGAGACAGATACGCAGTATTTT. This translates into CASSYSETDTQYF.

The chain has TRBV5-4 and TRBJ2-2; perhaps TRBD1 as D (5 bases). The CDR3 extends over 16 amino acids. Between the trimmed V and J ends, which lost 0 bases and 4 bases, there was a span of 13 bases. Per the germline V gene, CDR1 is SGHNT and CDR2 is YYREEE (reference sequence). This chain's CDR3 is CASSLGTKASTGELFF. The DNA for the CDR3 is TGTGCCAGCAGCTTGGGGACAAAGGCTTCCACCGGGGAGCTGTTTTTT.